Below, 8 T cell receptor beta chains from the same sample are listed, as sequenced in a study of T cell repertoires in cytomegalovirus infection. No cognate antigen is known for these TCRs. In TCRdb, the reads were re-called with MiXCR into one record per CDR3 protein. The table shows about 830,000 distinct CDR3 sequences, with approximately 29% occurring only once. Source: cultured CD8+ T cells from PBMCs, taken from culture after CMV antigen stimulation. These TCRs come from a human donor in good health (CMV status not recorded). Some clones in this sample may be carry-over from other donors' samples.

CDR3 nucleotides: TGTGCCACCCTAGATCCCCACTACGAGCAGTACTTC. As protein: CATLDPHYEQYF. The chain has TRBV5-6 and TRBJ2-7; D uncertain. In germline, CDR1 is SGHDT, CDR2 YYEEEE. V lost 9 bases to trimming and J lost 3 bases, with 13 bases between them. This CDR3 comprises 12 residues.

This clonotype was detected a few times. V usage is TRBV6-6 and J usage is TRBJ1-5; D not resolved. V was clipped by 2 bases and J by 0 bases, with 17 bases between them. This CDR3 region has 18 residues. CDR1 MNHNY and CDR2 SVGAGI come from the germline V gene (reference sequence). CDR3 residues: CASSYLSPTSLSNQPQHF. CDR3 sequence (DNA): TGTGCCAGCAGTTACCTCTCTCCCACAAGTCTTAGCAATCAGCCCCAGCATTTT.

As DNA, the CDR3 is TGTGCCAGCAGTCCTTCCGAAGGACGGCGTCGGGGGACCCAGTACTTC. This codes for CASSPSEGRRRGTQYF. V is TRBV7-6 and J is TRBJ2-5; weak D call: TRBD2 (5 bases). Deletions cut 6 bases from V and 7 bases from J, with 24 bases between. The CDR3 sequence is 16 residues long. The germline V gene has CDR1 SGHVS and CDR2 FNYEAQ.

The chain recombines TRBV9 with TRBJ1-4, with TRBD1 matching 9 bases. This CDR3 has 16 residues. Germline values: CDR1 SGDLS, CDR2 YYNGEE. V was pared by 0 bases and J by 4 bases, with 4 bases of the junction left unmatched. The CDR3 coding sequence is TGTGCCAGCAGCGTAGGGGACAGGGACTATAATGAAAAACTGTTTTTT. Encoded protein: CASSVGDRDYNEKLFF.

This chain connects TRBV5-5 to TRBJ1-1; the match to TRBD1 covers 8 bases. The CDR3 totals 15 residues. CDR1 and CDR2 from the germline V gene are SGHKS and YYEKEE (reference sequence). V shed 3 bases and J 7 bases; nucleotides not matched to a gene: 11. The CDR3 here is CASSSQGEGEGEAFF. CDR3 bases: TGTGCCAGCAGCTCACAGGGGGAAGGAGAAGGTGAAGCTTTCTTT.

The J gene is TRBJ1-1, the V gene TRBV5-1, with a weak D call TRBD1 (6 bases). Per the germline V gene, CDR1 is SGHRS and CDR2 is YFSETQ. The ends were cut back, 4 bases at V and 0 bases at J, with 10 bases in the middle. The CDR3 totals 14 residues. CDR3 protein: CASSDGQLNTEAFF. CDR3 in DNA: TGCGCCAGCAGCGACGGACAGTTGAACACTGAAGCTTTCTTT.

CDR3 sequence reads: CASSSVDEQFF. CDR3 in DNA: TGTGCCAGCAGCAGTGTGGATGAGCAGTTCTTC. The gene calls are TRBV5-6 and TRBJ2-1; D is unresolved. Germline V lookup: CDR1 SGHDT, CDR2 YYEEEE. Trimming took off 4 bases at V and 8 bases at J, with 7 bases between the two ends. The CDR3 loop spans 11 amino acids.

This clonotype occurred a few times. V usage is TRBV12-3 or TRBV12-4 and J usage is TRBJ2-1; 10 bases map to TRBD2. Unmatched junction bases numbered 11, after V lost 4 bases and J lost 8 bases. This CDR3 has 16 amino acids. The CDR3 nucleotides read TGTGCCAGCAGTTCCTCAAGCGGGGGGGCCGGGTATGAGCAGTTCTTC. Its protein product is CASSSSSGGAGYEQFF.